The sequence of this T cell receptor (beta chain) was determined in a study of T cells in Graves' hyperthyroidism and ophthalmopathy. RNA transcripts were the template for amplifying TCR beta CDR3 regions. First-round RT-PCR of the TCR CDR3 relied on the HTBI primer set. Each CDR3 protein is one row after TCRdb ran MiXCR on the multiplex PCR reads. The sample has some 380,000 distinct CDR3 sequences; approximately 13% are singletons. Of note for this clonotype: Sequence at one end of the junction differs from germline and may be a read error.

Germline V gene sequence: CDR1 SGHNT, CDR2 YENEEA. The CDR3 covers 15 residues. First hyperthyroidism diagnosis is when the blood sample was obtained, before any ophthalmopathy symptoms. The rearrangement links TRBV11-3 to TRBJ2-5; 7 nucleotides agree with TRBD2. Material: blood. The sequence was collected from a man younger than 40 with Graves' hyperthyroidism that later progressed to Graves' ophthalmopathy. CDR3 DNA: TGTACCAGCAGTCTCGGGGGAGGGGTCCAAGAGACCCAGTACTTC. Its protein is CTSSLGGGVQETQYF.